This T cell receptor (beta chain) comes out of a study of blood T cell repertoires in COVID-19. Original processing methods: Reference gene primer amplification gave estimated nucleated cell counts. Using immunoSEQ multiplex PCR, the repertoire was profiled, and TCRdb retains in-frame clones only, with some absent. The V and J calls and clone size come from that table; D and trimming were worked out from the DNA. The profile covers under 200,000 clones, with 85% to 90% appearing a single time and less than 1% taken by the ten largest. The CDR3 has 16 amino acids. The V end lost 4 bases, the J end lost 0 bases, and 13 bases lay between the germline ends. Germline assignment: CDR1 SGHVS and CDR2 FQNEAQ.

The chain couples TRBV7-8 to TRBJ1-3; D ambiguous. The clonotype was recovered from a man younger than 30 with acute or convalescent COVID-19. Sequences were obtained from peripheral blood. Here the CDR3 reads CASSSREWSSGNTIYF. CDR3 DNA sequence: TGTGCCAGCAGCTCCCGCGAGTGGAGCTCTGGAAACACCATATATTTT.